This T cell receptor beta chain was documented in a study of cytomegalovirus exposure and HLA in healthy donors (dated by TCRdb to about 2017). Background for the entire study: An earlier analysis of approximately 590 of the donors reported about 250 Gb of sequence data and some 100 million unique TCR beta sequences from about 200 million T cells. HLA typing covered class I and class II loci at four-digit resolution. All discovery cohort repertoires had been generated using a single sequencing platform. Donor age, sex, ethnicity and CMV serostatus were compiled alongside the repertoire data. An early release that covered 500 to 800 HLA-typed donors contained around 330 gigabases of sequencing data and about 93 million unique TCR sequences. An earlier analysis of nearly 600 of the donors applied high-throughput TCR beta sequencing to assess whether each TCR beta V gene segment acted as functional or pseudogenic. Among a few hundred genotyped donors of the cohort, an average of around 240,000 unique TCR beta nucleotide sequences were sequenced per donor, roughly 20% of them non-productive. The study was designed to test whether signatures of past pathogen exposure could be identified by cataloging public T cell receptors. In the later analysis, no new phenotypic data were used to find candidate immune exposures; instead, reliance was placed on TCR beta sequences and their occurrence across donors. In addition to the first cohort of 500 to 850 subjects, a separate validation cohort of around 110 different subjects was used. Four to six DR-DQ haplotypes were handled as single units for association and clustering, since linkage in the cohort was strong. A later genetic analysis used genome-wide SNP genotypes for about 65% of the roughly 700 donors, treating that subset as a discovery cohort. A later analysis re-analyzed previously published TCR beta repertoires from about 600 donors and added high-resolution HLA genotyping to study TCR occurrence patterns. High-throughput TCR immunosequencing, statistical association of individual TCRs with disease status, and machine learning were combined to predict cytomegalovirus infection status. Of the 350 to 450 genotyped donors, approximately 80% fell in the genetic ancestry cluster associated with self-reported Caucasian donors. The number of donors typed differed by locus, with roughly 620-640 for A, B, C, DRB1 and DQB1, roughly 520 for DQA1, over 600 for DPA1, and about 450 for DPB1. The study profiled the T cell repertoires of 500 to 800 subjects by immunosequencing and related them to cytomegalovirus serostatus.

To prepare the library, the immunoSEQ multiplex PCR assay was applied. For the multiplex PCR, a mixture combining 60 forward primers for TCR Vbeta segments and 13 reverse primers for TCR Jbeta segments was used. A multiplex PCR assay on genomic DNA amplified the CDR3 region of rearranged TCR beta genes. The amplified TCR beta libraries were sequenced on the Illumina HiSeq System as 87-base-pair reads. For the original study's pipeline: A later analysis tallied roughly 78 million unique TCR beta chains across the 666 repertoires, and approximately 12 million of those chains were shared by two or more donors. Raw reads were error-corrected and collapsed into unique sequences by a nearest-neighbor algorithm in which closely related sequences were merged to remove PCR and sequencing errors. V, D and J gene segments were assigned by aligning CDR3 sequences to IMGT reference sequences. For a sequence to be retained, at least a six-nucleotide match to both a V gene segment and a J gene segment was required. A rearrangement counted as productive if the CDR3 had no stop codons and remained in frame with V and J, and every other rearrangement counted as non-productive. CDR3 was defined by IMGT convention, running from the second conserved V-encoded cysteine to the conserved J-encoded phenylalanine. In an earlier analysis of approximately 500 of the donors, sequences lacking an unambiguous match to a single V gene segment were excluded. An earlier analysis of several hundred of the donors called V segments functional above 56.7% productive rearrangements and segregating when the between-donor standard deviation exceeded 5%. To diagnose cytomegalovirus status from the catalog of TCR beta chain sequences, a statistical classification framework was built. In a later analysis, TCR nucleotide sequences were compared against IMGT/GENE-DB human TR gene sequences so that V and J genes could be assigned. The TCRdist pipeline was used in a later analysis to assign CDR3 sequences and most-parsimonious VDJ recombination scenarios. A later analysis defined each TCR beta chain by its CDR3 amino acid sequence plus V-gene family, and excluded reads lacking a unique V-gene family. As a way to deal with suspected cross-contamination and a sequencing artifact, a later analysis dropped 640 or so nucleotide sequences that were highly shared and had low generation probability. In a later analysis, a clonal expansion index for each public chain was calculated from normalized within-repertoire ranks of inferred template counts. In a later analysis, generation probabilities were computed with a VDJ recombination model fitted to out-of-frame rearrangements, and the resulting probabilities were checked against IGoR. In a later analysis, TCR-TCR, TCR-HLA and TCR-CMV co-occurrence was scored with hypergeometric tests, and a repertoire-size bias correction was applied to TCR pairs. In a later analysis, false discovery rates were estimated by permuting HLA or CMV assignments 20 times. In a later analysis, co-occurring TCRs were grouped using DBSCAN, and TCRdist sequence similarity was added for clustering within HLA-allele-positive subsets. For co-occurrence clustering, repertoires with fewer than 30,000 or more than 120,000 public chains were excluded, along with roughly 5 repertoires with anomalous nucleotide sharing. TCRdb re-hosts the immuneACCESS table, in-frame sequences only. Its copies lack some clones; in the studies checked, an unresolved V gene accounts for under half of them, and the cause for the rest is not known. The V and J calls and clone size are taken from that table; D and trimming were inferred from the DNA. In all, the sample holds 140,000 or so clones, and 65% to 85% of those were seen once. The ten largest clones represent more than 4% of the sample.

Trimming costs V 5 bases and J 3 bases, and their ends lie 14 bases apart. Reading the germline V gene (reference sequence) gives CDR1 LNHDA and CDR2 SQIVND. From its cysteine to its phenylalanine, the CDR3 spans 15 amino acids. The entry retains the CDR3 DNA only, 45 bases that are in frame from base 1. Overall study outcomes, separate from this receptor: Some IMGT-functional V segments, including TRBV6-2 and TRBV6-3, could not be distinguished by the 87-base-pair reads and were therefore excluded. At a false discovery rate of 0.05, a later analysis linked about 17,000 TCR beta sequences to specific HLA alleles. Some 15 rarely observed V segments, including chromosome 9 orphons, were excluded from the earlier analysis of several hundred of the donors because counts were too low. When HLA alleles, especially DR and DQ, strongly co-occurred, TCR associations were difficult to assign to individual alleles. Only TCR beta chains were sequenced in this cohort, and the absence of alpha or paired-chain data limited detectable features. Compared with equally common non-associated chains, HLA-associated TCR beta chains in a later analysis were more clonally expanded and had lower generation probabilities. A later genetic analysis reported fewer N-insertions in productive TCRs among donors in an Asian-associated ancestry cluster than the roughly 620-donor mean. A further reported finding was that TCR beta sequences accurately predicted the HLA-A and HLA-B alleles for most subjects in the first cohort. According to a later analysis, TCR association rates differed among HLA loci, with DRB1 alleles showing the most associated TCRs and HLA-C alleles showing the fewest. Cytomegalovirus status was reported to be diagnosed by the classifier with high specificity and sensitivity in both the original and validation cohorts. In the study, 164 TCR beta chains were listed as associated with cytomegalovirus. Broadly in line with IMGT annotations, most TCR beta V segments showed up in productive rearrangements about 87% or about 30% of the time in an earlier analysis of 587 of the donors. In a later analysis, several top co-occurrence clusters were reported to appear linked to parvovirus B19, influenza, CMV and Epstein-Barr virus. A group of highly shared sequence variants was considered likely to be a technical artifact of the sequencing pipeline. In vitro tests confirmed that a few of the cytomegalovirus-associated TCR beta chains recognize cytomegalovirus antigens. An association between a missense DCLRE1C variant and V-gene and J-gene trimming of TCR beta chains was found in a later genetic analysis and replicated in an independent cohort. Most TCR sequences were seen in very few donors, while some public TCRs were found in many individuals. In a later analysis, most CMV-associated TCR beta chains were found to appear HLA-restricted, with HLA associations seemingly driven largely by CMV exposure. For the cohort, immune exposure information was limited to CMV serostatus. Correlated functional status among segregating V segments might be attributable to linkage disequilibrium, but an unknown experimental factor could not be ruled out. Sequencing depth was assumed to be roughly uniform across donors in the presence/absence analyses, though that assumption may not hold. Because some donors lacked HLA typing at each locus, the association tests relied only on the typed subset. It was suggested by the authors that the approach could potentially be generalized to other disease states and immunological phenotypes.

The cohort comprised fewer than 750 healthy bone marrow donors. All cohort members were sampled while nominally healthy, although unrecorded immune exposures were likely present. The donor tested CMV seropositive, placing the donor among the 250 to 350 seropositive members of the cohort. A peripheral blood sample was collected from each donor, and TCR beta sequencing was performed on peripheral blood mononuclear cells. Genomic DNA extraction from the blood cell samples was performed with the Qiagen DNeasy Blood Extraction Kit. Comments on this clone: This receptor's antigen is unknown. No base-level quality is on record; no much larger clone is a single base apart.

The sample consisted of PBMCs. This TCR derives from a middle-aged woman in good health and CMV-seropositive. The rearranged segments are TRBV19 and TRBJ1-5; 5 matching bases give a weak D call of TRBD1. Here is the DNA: TGTGCCAGTAGTCCTCAACAGGTACACAATCAGCCCCAGCATTTT. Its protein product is CASSPQQVHNQPQHF.